Detailed here is one T cell receptor beta chain. Assay: immunoSEQ multiplex PCR; the TCRdb copy retains only in-frame clones and omits some. The sample has 200,000 to 300,000 clones; around 86% are singletons. The germline V gene encodes CDR1 SQVTM and CDR2 ANQGSEA. V lost 6 bases, J lost 8 bases, and 3 bases stayed unmatched. There are 10 residues in the CDR3. Participants reported their clinical history, and cohort assignment relied on those reports. This sample was included in a study of blood T cell repertoires in COVID-19. This chain connects TRBV29-1 to TRBJ1-1, with 7 bases aligning to TRBD1. This clonotype was obtained from a man in his forties who had recovered from COVID-19. The specimen was PBMCs or T cells enriched from blood (not recorded which). CDR3 coding DNA: TGCAGCGTAAAACAGGGGGAAGCTTTCTTT. Amino acids: CSVKQGEAFF.